These 16 T cell receptor beta chains share one sample of origin, sequenced in a study of blood T cell repertoires in COVID-19. Measured with immunoSEQ multiplex PCR; TCRdb has only the in-frame clones, and not every one. The data contain approximately 250,000 clones, approximately 85% of them singletons. The specimen was peripheral blood. The origin of the receptors is a woman of 80 years or more with COVID-19, enrolled during active disease.

The rearrangement links TRBV2 to TRBJ1-6; tentatively, D is TRBD1 (5 bases). This CDR3 spans 15 amino acids. CDR1 is SNHLY and CDR2 is FYNNEI in the germline V gene. Trimming took 7 bases from V and 6 from J, leaving 16 bases between them. The CDR3 region has the DNA TGTGCCAGCATTGGTCTGGGGAGGGGTAATTCACCCCTCCACTTT. Amino acid sequence: CASIGLGRGNSPLHF.

A remark on this clone: Different DNA sequences within this sample yield the same CDR3. The chain links TRBV28 to TRBJ2-5; D possibly corresponds to TRBD1 (6 bases). The V gene lost 2 bases and the J gene lost 5 bases, with 9 bases spanning the gap. This CDR3 is 13 amino acids long. Per germline, CDR1 MDHEN and CDR2 SYDVKM. CDR3 protein: CASSLAGAETQYF. The CDR3 DNA is TGTGCCAGCAGTTTAGCAGGGGCCGAGACCCAGTACTTC.

This clone was observed a few times. This rearrangement joins TRBV7-2 to TRBJ2-7; the match to TRBD2 covers 13 bases. This CDR3 spans 14 amino acids. V lost 5 bases to trimming and J lost 6 bases; unmatched junction nucleotides: 4. Germline CDR1 reads SGHTA; CDR2 reads FQGNSA. This CDR3 is CASSSGTSGVEQYF. CDR3 nucleotides: TGTGCCAGCAGCAGCGGGACTAGCGGGGTCGAGCAGTACTTC.

V and J are TRBV6-2 or TRBV6-3 and TRBJ2-7; tentatively, D is TRBD2 (5 bases). This CDR3 contains 14 residues. The V gene's germline CDR1 is MNHEY and CDR2 SVGEGT. V was clipped by 0 bases and J by 5 bases, with 11 bases between them. Written as DNA, the CDR3 is TGTGCCAGCAGTTACTCGACACTGAGGGACGAGCAGTACTTC. Its protein product is CASSYSTLRDEQYF.

This chain uses TRBV5-3 with TRBJ1-4; D gene uncertain. TRBV5-3 is an ORF, with its function uncertain. The CDR3 has 13 residues. The V end was cut by 10 bases, the J end by 0 bases, with 10 bases between. CDR3 nucleotide sequence: TGTGCCCCACAGTCCTCAACTAATGAAAAACTGTTTTTT. Protein product: CAPQSSTNEKLFF.

The chain joins TRBV28 to TRBJ1-4; no definite D call. CDR1 is MDHEN, CDR2 SYDVKM, per germline. The V and J ends lost 10 bases and 8 bases respectively, with 17 bases between them. This CDR3 comprises 13 residues. Here the CDR3 reads CAILGGLPEKLFF. CDR3 DNA: TGTGCCATTCTGGGCGGGCTCCCGGAAAAACTGTTTTTT.

This clone was detected a few times. The chain has TRBV7-2 and TRBJ2-1; possible D gene TRBD2, 6 bases. The germline CDR1 and CDR2 sequences are SGHTA and FQGNSA. This CDR3 is 14 amino acids long. V lost 4 bases, J lost 6 bases, and 13 bases lay in between. CDR3 nucleotide sequence: TGTGCCAGCAGCTCCGGGACTGGCCGCAATGAGCAGTTCTTC. Protein sequence: CASSSGTGRNEQFF.

The J gene is TRBJ2-2, the V gene TRBV5-1; 8 bases match TRBD2. V was clipped by 5 bases and J by 3 bases; unmatched bases: 6. Germline assignment: CDR1 SGHRS and CDR2 YFSETQ. The CDR3 has 15 residues. CDR3 sequence (DNA): TGCGCCAGCAGTTCCGGGGGGGCGGACACCGGGGAGCTGTTTTTT. Residues: CASSSGGADTGELFF. The variable domain in full, with the rest retrieved from reference TRBV5-1 and TRBJ2-2, is KAGVTQTPRYLIKTRGQQVTLSCSPISGHRSVSWYQQTPGQGLQFLFEYFSETQRNKGNFPGRFSGRQFSNSRSEMNVSTLELGDSALYLCASSSGGADTGELFFGEGSRLTVL.

The J gene is TRBJ1-4, the V gene TRBV10-3, with D hard to call. Germline CDR1 and CDR2: ENHRY and SYGVKD. V lost 0 bases to trimming and J lost 6 bases, with 11 bases between them. This CDR3 region has 15 residues. CDR3 nucleotides: TGTGCCATCAGTGAGTCGAGAGGGTCGGATGAAAAACTGTTTTTT. This encodes CAISESRGSDEKLFF.

This clone was seen a few times. The chain combines TRBV11-2 with TRBJ1-5; 11 positions match TRBD1. Germline CDR1 is SGHAT and CDR2 is FQNNGV. The CDR3 consists of 14 residues. J gave up 6 bases and V 3 bases, and 1 base lay outside the gene matches. This chain's CDR3 is CASSFGTGGQPQHF. CDR3 sequence (DNA): TGTGCCAGCAGCTTCGGGACAGGGGGTCAGCCCCAGCATTTT.

The CDR3 coding sequence is TGTGCCAGCAGCCCCAGGAACGACTATGGCTACACCTTC. Translating it yields CASSPRNDYGYTF. J is TRBJ1-2 and V is TRBV27, with D hard to call. The CDR3 spans 13 residues. Trimming cost V 6 bases and J 3 bases, with 11 bases left between them. Germline V gives CDR1 MNHEY, CDR2 SMNVEV (reference sequence).

The gene calls are TRBV30 and TRBJ1-1; D might be TRBD1 (5 bases). V was pared by 5 bases and J by 4 bases, with 11 bases between. This CDR3 is built from 12 residues. Germline V gives CDR1 GTSNPN, CDR2 SVGIG (reference sequence). The CDR3 here is CAWAGGGTEAFF. DNA of the CDR3: TGTGCCTGGGCGGGGGGAGGCACTGAAGCTTTCTTT.

This clone was picked up a small number of times. The V gene is TRBV3-1 (or the pseudogene TRBV3-2), the J gene TRBJ1-5; no firm D call. Trimming pared 5 bases from V and 3 bases from J, leaving 11 bases between. This CDR3 region has 14 residues. The V gene's germline CDR1 is LGHDT and CDR2 YNNKEL (reference sequence). Here the CDR3 reads CASSGSQNNQPQHF. The CDR3 DNA reads as TGTGCCAGCAGCGGGAGCCAAAACAATCAGCCCCAGCATTTT.

The J gene is TRBJ2-4, the V gene TRBV27, with a weak D call TRBD1 (6 bases). Trimming removed 7 bases at V and 2 bases at J, with 15 bases between. The CDR3 is 15 residues long. CDR1 MNHEY and CDR2 SMNVEV come from the germline V gene (reference sequence). The CDR3 here is CASILLGHPKNIQYF. The CDR3 coding sequence is TGTGCCAGCATCTTACTGGGACACCCCAAAAACATTCAGTACTTC.

CDR3 sequence reads: CASSPPGQGQNEQFF. CDR3 coding DNA: TGTGCCAGCTCACCACCGGGACAGGGGCAAAATGAGCAGTTCTTC. This chain connects TRBV18 to TRBJ2-1; 10 bases align to TRBD1. With 0 bases clipped from V and 7 bases from J, the junction kept 3 bases outside the gene matches. CDR1 is KGHSH and CDR2 is LQKENI in the germline V gene. This CDR3 is built from 15 residues.

This clone occurred once. CDR3 protein: CASAFHGPSGNTIYF. DNA of the CDR3: TGTGCCAGTGCTTTCCATGGCCCCTCTGGAAACACCATATATTTT. The chain employs TRBV2 and TRBJ1-3; D is undetermined. The ends were cut back, 9 bases at V and 0 bases at J, with 15 bases in the middle. Germline V gene data show CDR1 as SNHLY and CDR2 as FYNNEI. The CDR3 runs 15 residues.